The present T cell receptor (beta chain) was sequenced within a study of T cell changes during pregnancy in multiple sclerosis. TCRdb keeps only in-frame clones here, not all; method: immunoSEQ multiplex PCR. The repertoire has approximately 60,000 clones, about 91% of them found once; the top ten carry roughly 0.19%. CDR1 and CDR2 from the germline V gene are LNHNV and YYDKDF (reference sequence). The CDR3 contains 14 residues. V lost 3 bases and J 3 bases, leaving 10 bases between the germline ends. This chain joins TRBV15 and TRBJ2-3, with unresolved D. The starting material was CD4+ T cells from peripheral blood mononuclear cells, obtained in the second trimester of pregnancy. The source is a female donor with multiple sclerosis, enrolled in a pregnancy study. The CDR3, as DNA: TGTGCCACCAGCAGGTTTGGCCAGACAGATACGCAGTATTTT. It codes for CATSRFGQTDTQYF.